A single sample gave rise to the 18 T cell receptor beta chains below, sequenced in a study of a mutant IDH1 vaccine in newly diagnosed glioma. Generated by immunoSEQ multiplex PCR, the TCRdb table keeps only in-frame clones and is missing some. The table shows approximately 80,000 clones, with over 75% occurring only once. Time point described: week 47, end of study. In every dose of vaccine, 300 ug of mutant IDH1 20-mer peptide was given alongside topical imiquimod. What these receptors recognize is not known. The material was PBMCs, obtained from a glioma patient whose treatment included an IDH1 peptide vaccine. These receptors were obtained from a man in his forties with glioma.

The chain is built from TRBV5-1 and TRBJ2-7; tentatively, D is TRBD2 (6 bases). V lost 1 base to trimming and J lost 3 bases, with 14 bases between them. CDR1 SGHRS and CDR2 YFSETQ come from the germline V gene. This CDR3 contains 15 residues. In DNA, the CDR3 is TGCGCCAGCAGCTTGCGGGTTGGAGGGGACTACGAGCAGTACTTC. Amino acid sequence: CASSLRVGGDYEQYF.

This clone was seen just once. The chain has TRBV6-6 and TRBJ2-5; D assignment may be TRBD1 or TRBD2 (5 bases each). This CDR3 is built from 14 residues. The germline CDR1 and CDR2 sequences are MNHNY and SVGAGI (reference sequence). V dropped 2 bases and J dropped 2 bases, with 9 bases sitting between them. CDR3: CASSYGGPQETQYF. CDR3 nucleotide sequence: TGTGCCAGCAGTTACGGGGGACCTCAAGAGACCCAGTACTTC.

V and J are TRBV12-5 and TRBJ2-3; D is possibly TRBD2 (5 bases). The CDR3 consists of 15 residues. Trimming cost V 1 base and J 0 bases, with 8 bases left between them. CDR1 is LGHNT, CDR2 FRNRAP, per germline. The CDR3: CASGLGGQSTDTQYF. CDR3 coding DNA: TGTGCTAGTGGTTTGGGCGGGCAGAGCACAGATACGCAGTATTTT.

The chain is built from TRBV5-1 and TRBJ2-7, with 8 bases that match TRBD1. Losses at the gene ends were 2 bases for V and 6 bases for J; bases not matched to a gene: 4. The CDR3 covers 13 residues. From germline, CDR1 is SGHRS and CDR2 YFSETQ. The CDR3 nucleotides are TGCGCCAGCAGCTTACGGACAGGGTTCGAGCAGTACTTC. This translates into CASSLRTGFEQYF.

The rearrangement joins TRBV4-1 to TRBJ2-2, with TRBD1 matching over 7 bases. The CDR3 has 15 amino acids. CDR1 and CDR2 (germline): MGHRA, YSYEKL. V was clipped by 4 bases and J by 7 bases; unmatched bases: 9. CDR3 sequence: CASSPGQGVSGELFF. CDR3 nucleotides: TGCGCCAGCAGCCCAGGTCAGGGGGTAAGCGGGGAGCTGTTTTTT.

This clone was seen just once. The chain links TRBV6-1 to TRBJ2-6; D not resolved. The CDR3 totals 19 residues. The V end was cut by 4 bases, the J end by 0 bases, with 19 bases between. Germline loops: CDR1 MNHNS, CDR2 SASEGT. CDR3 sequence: CASSAETRQGSSGANVLTF. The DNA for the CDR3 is TGTGCCAGCAGTGCAGAGACCCGACAAGGAAGCTCTGGGGCCAACGTCCTGACTTTC.

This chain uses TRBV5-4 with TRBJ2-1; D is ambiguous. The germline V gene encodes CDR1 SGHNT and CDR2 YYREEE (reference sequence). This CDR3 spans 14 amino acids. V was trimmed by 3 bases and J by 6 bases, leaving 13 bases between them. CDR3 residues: CASSSIDDGNEQFF. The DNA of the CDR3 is TGTGCCAGCAGCTCGATTGATGATGGCAATGAGCAGTTCTTC.

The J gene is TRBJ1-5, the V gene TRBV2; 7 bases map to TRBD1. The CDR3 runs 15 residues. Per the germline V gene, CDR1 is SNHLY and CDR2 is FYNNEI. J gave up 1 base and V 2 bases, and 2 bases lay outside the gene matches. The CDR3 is CASSEQGVSNQPQHF. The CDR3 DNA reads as TGTGCCAGCAGTGAACAGGGGGTAAGCAATCAGCCCCAGCATTTT.

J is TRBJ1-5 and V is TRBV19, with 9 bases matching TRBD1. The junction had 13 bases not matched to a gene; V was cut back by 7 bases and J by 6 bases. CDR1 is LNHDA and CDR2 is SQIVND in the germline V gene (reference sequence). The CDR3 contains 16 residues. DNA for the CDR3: TGTGCCAGTAATTCGGGTCAACAGGGGGCACGTCAGCCCCAGCATTTT. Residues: CASNSGQQGARQPQHF.

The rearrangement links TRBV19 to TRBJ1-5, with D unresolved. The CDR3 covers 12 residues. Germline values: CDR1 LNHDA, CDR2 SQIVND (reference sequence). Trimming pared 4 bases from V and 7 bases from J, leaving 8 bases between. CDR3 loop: CASSKGEQPQHF. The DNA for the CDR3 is TGTGCCAGTAGTAAGGGAGAACAGCCCCAGCATTTT.

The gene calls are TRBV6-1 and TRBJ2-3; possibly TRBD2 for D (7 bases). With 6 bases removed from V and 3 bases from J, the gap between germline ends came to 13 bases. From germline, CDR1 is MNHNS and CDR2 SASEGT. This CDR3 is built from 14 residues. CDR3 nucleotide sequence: TGTGCCAGCAGGGGGGGGCGCGATACAGATACGCAGTATTTT. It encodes CASRGGRDTDTQYF.

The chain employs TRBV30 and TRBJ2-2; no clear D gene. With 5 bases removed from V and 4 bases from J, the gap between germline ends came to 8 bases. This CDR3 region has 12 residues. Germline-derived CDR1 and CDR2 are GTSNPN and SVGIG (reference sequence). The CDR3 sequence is CAWPRPTGELFF. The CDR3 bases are TGTGCCTGGCCACGGCCCACCGGGGAGCTGTTTTTT.

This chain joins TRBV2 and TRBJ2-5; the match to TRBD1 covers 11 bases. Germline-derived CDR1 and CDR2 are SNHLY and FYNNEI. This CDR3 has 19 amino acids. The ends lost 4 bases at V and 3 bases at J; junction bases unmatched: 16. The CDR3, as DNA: TGTGCCAGCAGTGGACCCAACCTTTGGACAGGGGGCTCGGAAGAGACCCAGTACTTC. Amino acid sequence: CASSGPNLWTGGSEETQYF. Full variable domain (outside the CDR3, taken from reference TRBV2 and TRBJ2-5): EPEVTQTPSHQVTQMGQEVILRCVPISNHLYFYWYRQILGQKVEFLVSFYNNEISEKSEIFDDQFSVERPDGSNFTLKIRSTKLEDSAMYFCASSGPNLWTGGSEETQYFGPGTRLLVL.

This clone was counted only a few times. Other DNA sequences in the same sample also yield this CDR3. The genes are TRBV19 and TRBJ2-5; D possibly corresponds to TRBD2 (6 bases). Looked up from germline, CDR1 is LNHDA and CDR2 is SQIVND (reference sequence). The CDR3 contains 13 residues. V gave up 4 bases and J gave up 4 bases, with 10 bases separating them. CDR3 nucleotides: TGTGCCAGTAGTACACGACTAGGAGAGACCCAGTACTTC. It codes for CASSTRLGETQYF. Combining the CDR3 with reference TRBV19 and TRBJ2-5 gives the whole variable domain DGGITQSPKYLFRKEGQNVTLSCEQNLNHDAMYWYRQDPGQGLRLIYYSQIVNDFQKGDIAEGYSVSREKKESFPLTVTSAQKNPTAFYLCASSTRLGETQYFGPGTRLLVL.

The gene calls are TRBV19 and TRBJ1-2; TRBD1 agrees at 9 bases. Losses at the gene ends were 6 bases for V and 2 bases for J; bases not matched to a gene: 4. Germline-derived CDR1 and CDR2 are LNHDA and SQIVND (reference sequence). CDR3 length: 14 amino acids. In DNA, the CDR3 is TGTGCCAGTAGGCGGGACAGGGACAACTATGGCTACACCTTC. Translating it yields CASRRDRDNYGYTF.

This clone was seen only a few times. The CDR3 nucleotides are TGTGCCAGCAGCAAAGCGGGGAACACCGGGGAGCTGTTTTTT. It translates to CASSKAGNTGELFF. V is TRBV6-5 and J is TRBJ2-2, with a possible D match to TRBD2 (6 bases). The V gene lost 6 bases and the J gene lost 1 base, with 9 bases spanning the gap. Germline-derived CDR1 and CDR2 are MNHEY and SVGAGI. CDR3 size: 14 residues.

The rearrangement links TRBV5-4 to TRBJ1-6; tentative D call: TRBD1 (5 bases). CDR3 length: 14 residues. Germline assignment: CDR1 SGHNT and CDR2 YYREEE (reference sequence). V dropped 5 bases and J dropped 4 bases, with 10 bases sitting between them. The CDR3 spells CASRPEGYNSPLHF. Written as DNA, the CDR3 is TGTGCCAGCAGACCCGAGGGGTATAATTCACCCCTCCACTTT.

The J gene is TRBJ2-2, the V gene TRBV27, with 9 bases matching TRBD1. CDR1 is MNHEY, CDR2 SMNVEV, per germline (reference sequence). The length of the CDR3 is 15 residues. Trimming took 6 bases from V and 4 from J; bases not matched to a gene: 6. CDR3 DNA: TGTGCCAGCAGCCCCGGGACAGGGCCCACCGGGGAGCTGTTTTTT. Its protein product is CASSPGTGPTGELFF.